The present T cell receptor beta chain was sequenced within a study of patients and donors after allogeneic stem cell transplantation. Using its own MiXCR run on the RT-PCR reads, TCRdb lists one record per CDR3 protein. The data contain roughly 190,000 distinct CDR3 sequences, roughly two fifths of them singletons. V was pared by 7 bases and J by 6 bases, with 7 bases of the junction left unmatched. The CDR3 has 14 residues. CDR1 is KGHDR and CDR2 is SFDVKD in the germline V gene. This clonotype occurred a few times. This clonotype was sampled from a human donor who was either an allogeneic HSCT recipient or a stem cell or donor lymphocyte infusion donor (not recorded which). It is not recorded whose cells these are; they may come from a transplant donor. The chain joins TRBV24-1 to TRBJ2-1; 8 nucleotides agree with TRBD1. Source material: blood, either unsorted or a sorted T cell fraction (not recorded which). CDR3: CATSWTGIGNEQFF. The CDR3 DNA is TGTGCCACCAGCTGGACAGGGATAGGCAATGAGCAGTTCTTC.